This TCR beta chain was documented in a study of cytomegalovirus exposure and HLA in healthy donors. Study results and caveats: Researchers reported in a later analysis that common viral pathogens appeared linked to several top clusters. TCR beta chain V- and J-gene trimming was linked, in a later analysis, to a missense variant in DCLRE1C.

The V gene's germline CDR1 is MNHEY and CDR2 SMNVEV (reference sequence). This CDR3 is 16 amino acids long. The PCR had 60 Vbeta and 13 Jbeta primers. Some clones are missing from TCRdb's copy, which holds only in-frame ones; the method was immunoSEQ multiplex PCR. This table has tens of thousands of clones, about 75% appearing once. For this clone: Antigen specificity is unknown.

This chain joins TRBV27 and TRBJ2-5; 7 bases match TRBD2. The J call may be faulty, since TRBJ2-7 better matches the DNA end. The sequenced sample consisted of PBMCs. The TCR sequence derives from a man in his forties or fifties in good health and CMV-seronegative. CDR3 amino acids: CASSQKGRERTYEQYF. In DNA form, the CDR3 reads TGTGCCAGCAGCCAAAAGGGGAGGGAGAGGACCTACGAGCAGTACTTC.